These T cell receptor beta chains were read from a single sample in a study of cytomegalovirus exposure and HLA in healthy donors. The repertoire was sequenced with immunoSEQ multiplex PCR; TCRdb's copy has only in-frame clones and lacks some. This table holds some 180,000 clones, 85% found once. The sample was PBMCs. These receptors were obtained from a man aged 25 to 40 in good health and CMV-seropositive. The CDR3 runs from the conserved cysteine through the conserved F or W. The D gene is left open where the match is weak. The size entry is marked missing in some rows and otherwise reads once, few, many or a size class.

CDR3 protein: CASSQDIFGTSGREQYF
CDR3 DNA: TGTGCCAGCAGCCAAGATATTTTCGGGACTAGCGGGCGAGAGCAGTACTTC
clone size: -
D gene: TRBD2
V gene: TRBV4-2
CDR3 length: 17
J gene: TRBJ2-7

CDR3 protein: CASRPGQLSYEQFF
CDR3 DNA: TGTGCCAGCAGACCGGGACAGTTAAGCTATGAGCAGTTCTTC
clone size: -
D gene: TRBD1
V gene: TRBV6-5
CDR3 length: 14
J gene: TRBJ2-1

CDR3 protein: CALTDTHLGYTF
CDR3 DNA: TGTGCCTTGACCGACACCCATCTGGGCTACACCTTC
clone size: -
D gene: -
V gene: TRBV30
CDR3 length: 12
J gene: TRBJ1-2

CDR3 protein: CASSGQSITTDTQYF
CDR3 DNA: TGTGCCAGCAGTGGACAGTCCATAACGACAGATACGCAGTATTTT
clone size: -
D gene: -
V gene: TRBV2
CDR3 length: 15
J gene: TRBJ2-3

CDR3 protein: CASSPTSGRGGELFF
CDR3 DNA: TGTGCCAGCAGCCCCACTAGCGGGAGAGGCGGGGAGCTGTTTTTT
clone size: few
D gene: TRBD2
V gene: TRBV5-5
CDR3 length: 15
J gene: TRBJ2-2

CDR3 protein: CASSPPPVGTDTQYF
CDR3 DNA: TGTGCCAGCAGCCCGCCCCCAGTTGGCACAGATACGCAGTATTTT
clone size: -
D gene: -
V gene: TRBV5-4
CDR3 length: 15
J gene: TRBJ2-3

CDR3 protein: CASSPSGGGLGTGELFF
CDR3 DNA: TGTGCCAGCAGCCCCAGCGGCGGGGGGTTGGGCACCGGGGAGCTGTTTTTT
clone size: -
D gene: TRBD2
V gene: TRBV7-9
CDR3 length: 17
J gene: TRBJ2-2

CDR3 protein: CASNRDTQETQYF
CDR3 DNA: TGCGCCAGCAATAGGGACACCCAAGAGACCCAGTACTTC
clone size: -
D gene: -
V gene: TRBV23-1
CDR3 length: 13
J gene: TRBJ2-5

CDR3 protein: CASSPGQTQETQYF
CDR3 DNA: TGTGCCAGCAGCCCGGGACAGACTCAAGAGACCCAGTACTTC
clone size: -
D gene: TRBD1
V gene: TRBV7-2
CDR3 length: 14
J gene: TRBJ2-5

CDR3 protein: CASRRDWNTGELFF
CDR3 DNA: TGTGCCAGCAGAAGGGACTGGAACACCGGGGAGCTGTTTTTT
clone size: -
D gene: -
V gene: TRBV7-9
CDR3 length: 14
J gene: TRBJ2-2

CDR3 protein: CASSPGSSSYEQYF
CDR3 DNA: TGTGCCAGCTCGCCGGGAAGTAGCTCCTACGAGCAGTACTTC
clone size: -
D gene: -
V gene: TRBV18
CDR3 length: 14
J gene: TRBJ2-7